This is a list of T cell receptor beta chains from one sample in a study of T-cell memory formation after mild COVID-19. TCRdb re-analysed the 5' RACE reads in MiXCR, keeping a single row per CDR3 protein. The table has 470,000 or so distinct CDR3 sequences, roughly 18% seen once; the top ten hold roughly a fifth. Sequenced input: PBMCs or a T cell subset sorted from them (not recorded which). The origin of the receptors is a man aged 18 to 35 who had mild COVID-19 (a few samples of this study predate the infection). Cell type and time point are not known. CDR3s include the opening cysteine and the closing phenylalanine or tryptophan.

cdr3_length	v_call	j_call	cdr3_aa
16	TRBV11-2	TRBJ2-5	CASSLAPQWLGETQYF
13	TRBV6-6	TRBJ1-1	CASRRTANTEAFF
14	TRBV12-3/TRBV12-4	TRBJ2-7	CASSPGTRSYEQYF
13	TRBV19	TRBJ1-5	CASSEQGRLPQHF
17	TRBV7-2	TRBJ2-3	CASSLAGIRAITDTQYF
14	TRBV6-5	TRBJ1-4	CASSYRTDNEKLFF
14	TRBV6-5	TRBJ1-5	CASSYGQGNQPQHF
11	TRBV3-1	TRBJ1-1	CASSLQGAAFF
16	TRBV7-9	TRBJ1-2	CASSTYSGQSLGGYTF
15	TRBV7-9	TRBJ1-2	CASSLGRDLNYGYTF
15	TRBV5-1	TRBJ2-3	CASSYSDGGTDTQYF
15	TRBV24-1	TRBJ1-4	CATSDPRDSNEKLFF
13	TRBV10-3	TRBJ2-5	CAISTGSRETQYF
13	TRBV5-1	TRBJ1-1	CASSLKLETEAFF
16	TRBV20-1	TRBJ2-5	CSADPRTSGGKETQYF
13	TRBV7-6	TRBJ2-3	CASSSILSDTQYF
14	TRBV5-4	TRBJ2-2	CASRRTVNTGELFF
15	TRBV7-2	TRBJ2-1	CASTQLSRSYNEQFF
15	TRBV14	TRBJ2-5	CASSQGSWGYETQYF
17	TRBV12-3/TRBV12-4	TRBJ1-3	CASSLALGVLSGNTIYF
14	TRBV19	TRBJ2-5	CASNGGGLPWTQYF
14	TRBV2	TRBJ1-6	CASLLQGGNSPLHF
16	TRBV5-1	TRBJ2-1	CASSLALGHVSNEQFF
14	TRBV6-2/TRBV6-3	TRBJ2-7	CASSRAQGAIEQYF
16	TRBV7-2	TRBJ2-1	CASSSTQGGPRDEQFF
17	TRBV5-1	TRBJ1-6	CASSLEAGFSYNSPLHF
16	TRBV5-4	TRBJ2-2	CASSLSSGGRTGELFF
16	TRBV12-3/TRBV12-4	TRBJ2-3	CASSYTGQGITDTQYF
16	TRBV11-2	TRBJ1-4	CASSPIGGGTNEKLFF
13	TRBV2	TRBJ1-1	CASRTASGTEAFF
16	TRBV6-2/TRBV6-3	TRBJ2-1	CASSYSRGPSYNEQFF
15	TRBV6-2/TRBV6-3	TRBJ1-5	CASSPRDTFNQPQHF
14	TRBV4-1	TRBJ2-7	CASSQVVGIYEQYF
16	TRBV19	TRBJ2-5	CASSKGQVGSQETQYF
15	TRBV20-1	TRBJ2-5	CSARLLAGGDETQYF
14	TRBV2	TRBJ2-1	CASSVTGYPNEQFF
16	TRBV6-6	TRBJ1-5	CASSPISAGRNQPQHF
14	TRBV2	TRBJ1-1	CATKSETGDTEAFF
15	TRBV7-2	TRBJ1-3	CASSLVGTEGNTIYF
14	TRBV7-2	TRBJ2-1	CASIQGGAMNEQFF
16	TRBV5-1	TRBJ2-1	CASSPAVQGAHNEQFF